This T cell receptor beta chain was recovered during a study of blood T cell repertoires in COVID-19. Study context: Donors in the United States, Italy and Spain gave samples during acute or convalescent COVID-19. PBMCs, B-cell-depleted T cells, or T cells provided the cDNA or gDNA that made up the material.

Clinical history reported by participants formed the basis on which cohorts were assigned. Symptom resolution, clearance, or two negative PCRs marked the recovered donors of Cohort 3. The CDR3 runs to 16 residues. J was trimmed by 0 bases and V by 0 bases; bases with no gene match: 4. Per germline, CDR1 ENHRY and CDR2 SYGVKD. Clones were read by immunoSEQ multiplex PCR, and TCRdb kept only the in-frame ones, dropping some. In the table there are under 450,000 clones, roughly four fifths of which are singletons. What was sequenced was PBMCs or T cells enriched from blood (not recorded which). This TCR came from a woman in her forties or fifties who had recovered from COVID-19. This rearrangement joins TRBV10-3 to TRBJ1-1; TRBD1 matches at 7 bases. CDR3 coding DNA: TGTGCCATCAGTGAGTCCCTGGACAGGATGAACACTGAAGCTTTCTTT. Translating gives CAISESLDRMNTEAFF.